These 11 T cell receptor beta chains were all obtained from the same sample, sequenced in a study of CD8 T cells in Susac syndrome. With random hexamers, reverse transcription was performed on roughly 0.45 to 1 ug of RNA. In TCRdb, the immunoSEQ multiplex PCR reads were re-called with MiXCR into one record per CDR3 protein. The sample records some 180,000 distinct CDR3 sequences, 85% to 95% being singletons. Input material: CD4+ T cells from PBMCs. These receptors were taken from a human donor in good health.

This chain joins TRBV20-1 and TRBJ2-5, with TRBD2 matching over 13 bases. Germline loops: CDR1 DFQATT, CDR2 SNEGSKA (reference sequence). J was trimmed by 1 base and V by 5 bases; bases with no gene match: 7. The CDR3 covers 16 residues. CDR3 region: CSAWLLAGGPQETQYF. The CDR3 DNA reads TGCAGTGCTTGGCTACTAGCGGGAGGGCCCCAAGAGACCCAGTACTTC.

The chain has TRBV30 and TRBJ1-5; 9 nucleotides line up with TRBD1. Germline-derived CDR1 and CDR2 are GTSNPN and SVGIG (reference sequence). The CDR3 is 15 residues long. V gave up 7 bases and J gave up 0 bases; unmatched junction bases: 7. The CDR3 sequence is CAFDRGSYSNQPQHF. The CDR3 bases are TGTGCCTTCGACAGGGGGTCCTATAGCAATCAGCCCCAGCATTTT. Full variable domain (remainder filled in from reference TRBV30 and TRBJ1-5): SQTIHQWPATLVQPVGSPLSLECTVEGTSNPNLYWYRQAAGRGLQLLFYSVGIGQISSEVPQNLSASRPQDRQFILSSKKLLLSDSGFYLCAFDRGSYSNQPQHFGDGTRLSIL.

The chain employs TRBV9 and TRBJ2-1; 9 nucleotides align to TRBD2. Germline CDR1 SGDLS, CDR2 YYNGEE. V lost 0 bases, J lost 7 bases, and 8 bases stayed unmatched. CDR3 length: 16 amino acids. The CDR3 DNA is TGTGCCAGCAGCGTAGGACAAGGACTAGCGCGAAATGAGCAGTTCTTC. Translated: CASSVGQGLARNEQFF.

This chain joins TRBV7-2 and TRBJ1-1; D gene unclear. The V gene's germline CDR1 is SGHTA and CDR2 FQGNSA. V lost 6 bases, J lost 0 bases, and 8 bases lay in between. The CDR3 sequence is 13 residues long. Here the CDR3 reads CASSQTMNTEAFF. In DNA form, the CDR3 reads TGTGCCAGCAGTCAAACCATGAACACTGAAGCTTTCTTT.

V usage is TRBV7-9 and J usage is TRBJ1-2, with D unclear. This CDR3 spans 13 amino acids. Germline lookup yields CDR1 SEHNR and CDR2 FQNEAQ (reference sequence). Trimming cost V 5 bases and J 1 base, with 8 bases left between them. CDR3 region: CASSNTVNYGYTF. Written as DNA, the CDR3 is TGTGCCAGCAGCAACACAGTTAACTATGGCTACACCTTC.

The CDR3 reads CAWKVRGYEQYF. In DNA, the CDR3 is TGTGCCTGGAAGGTCAGGGGCTACGAGCAGTACTTC. This chain joins TRBV30 and TRBJ2-7; D is possibly TRBD1 (6 bases). Germline assignment: CDR1 GTSNPN and CDR2 SVGIG (reference sequence). The CDR3 length is 12 residues. The V end was cut by 4 bases, the J end by 3 bases, with 10 bases between. Full variable domain (rest looked up from reference TRBV30 and TRBJ2-7): SQTIHQWPATLVQPVGSPLSLECTVEGTSNPNLYWYRQAAGRGLQLLFYSVGIGQISSEVPQNLSASRPQDRQFILSSKKLLLSDSGFYLCAWKVRGYEQYFGPGTRLTVT.

This chain uses TRBV14 with TRBJ2-5; weak D call: TRBD2 (6 bases). Germline loops: CDR1 SGHDN, CDR2 FVKESK. With 4 bases removed from V and 5 bases from J, the gap between germline ends came to 14 bases. The CDR3 spans 14 residues. CDR3 amino acids: CASSLPRRVETQYF. The CDR3 coding sequence is TGTGCCAGCAGCCTACCAAGGAGGGTGGAGACCCAGTACTTC.

The chain combines TRBV29-1 with TRBJ2-6; the match to TRBD1 covers 8 bases. Germline V gene data show CDR1 as SQVTM and CDR2 as ANQGSEA. The J segment lost 0 bases and the V segment lost 1 base, leaving 5 bases of the junction unmatched. This CDR3 comprises 17 residues. CDR3 nucleotides: TGCAGCGTTGAAGGACGGACAGGGCGCTCTGGGGCCAACGTCCTGACTTTC. Translated, it gives CSVEGRTGRSGANVLTF.

J is TRBJ2-1 and V is TRBV20-1, with a tentative D call TRBD1 (5 bases). The V end lost 6 bases, the J end lost 5 bases, and 11 bases lay between the germline ends. This CDR3 region has 12 residues. Germline CDR1 is DFQATT and CDR2 is SNEGSKA (reference sequence). DNA of the CDR3: TGCAGTGCGACGGACAAGCACAATGAGCAGTTCTTC. Its translation is CSATDKHNEQFF.

The chain recombines TRBV21-1 with TRBJ2-7; the D call of TRBD2 is as the table states it, not checked on the DNA. TRBV21-1 is reported as a pseudogene. This CDR3 is 10 amino acids long. The CDR3 DNA follows: TGTGCCAGCAGCACGAGACTAGCGCTTTTC. Residues: CASSTRLALF.

This chain connects TRBV20-1 to TRBJ2-1; TRBD2 agrees at 8 bases. The CDR3 has 13 residues. Germline lookup yields CDR1 DFQATT and CDR2 SNEGSKA (reference sequence). With 6 bases clipped from V and 10 bases from J, the junction kept 11 bases outside the gene matches. The CDR3 bases are TGCAGTGCCCCCGCCCGAGCGGGAGACGAGCAGTTCTTC. Encoded protein: CSAPARAGDEQFF.